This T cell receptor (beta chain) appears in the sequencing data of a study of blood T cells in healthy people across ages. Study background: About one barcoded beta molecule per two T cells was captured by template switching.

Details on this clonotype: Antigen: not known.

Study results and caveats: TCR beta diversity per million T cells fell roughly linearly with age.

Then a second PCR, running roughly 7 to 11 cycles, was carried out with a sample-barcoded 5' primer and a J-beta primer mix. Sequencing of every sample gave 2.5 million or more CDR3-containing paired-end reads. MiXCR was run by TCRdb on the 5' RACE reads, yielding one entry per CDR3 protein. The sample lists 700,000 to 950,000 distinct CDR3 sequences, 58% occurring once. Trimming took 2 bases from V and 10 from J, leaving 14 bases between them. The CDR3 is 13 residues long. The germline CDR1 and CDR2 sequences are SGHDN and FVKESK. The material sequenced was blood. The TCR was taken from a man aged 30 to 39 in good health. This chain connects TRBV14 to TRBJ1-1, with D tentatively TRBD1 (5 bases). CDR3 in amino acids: CASSQSFLTGAFF. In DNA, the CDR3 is TGTGCCAGCAGCCAAAGTTTCCTAACAGGAGCTTTCTTT.